This T cell receptor beta chain was obtained from a study of CD8 T cells in ankylosing spondylitis. The study's findings and limits: A TCR beta motif of eight highly homologous variants appeared characteristic of ankylosing spondylitis blood.

TCRdb processed the 5' RACE reads anew with MiXCR; each CDR3 protein has one entry. The table records some 840,000 distinct CDR3 sequences, roughly 10% of them present only once. A note on this clonotype: Its antigen is still unknown.

The receptor was derived from a male donor with ankylosing spondylitis. Sequencing was carried out using blood, either unsorted or a sorted T cell fraction (not recorded which).

The CDR3 DNA sequence: TGCAGTGCTCCGGGACAGGGGGCACTCTATGGCTACACCTTC. This gives the protein CSAPGQGALYGYTF. The chain carries TRBV20-1 and TRBJ1-2; 12 nucleotides align to TRBD1. This CDR3 contains 14 residues. The germline CDR1 and CDR2 sequences are DFQATT and SNEGSKA (reference sequence). The J segment lost 4 bases and the V segment lost 5 bases, leaving 5 bases of the junction unmatched.